This entry concerns a single T cell receptor beta chain. Germline V gives CDR1 SGHNT, CDR2 YYREEE (reference sequence). V was shortened by 4 bases and J by 6 bases, with 18 bases between the two germline ends. CDR3 size: 15 residues. Only in-frame clones appear in the TCRdb table, and some are missing; sequencing was by immunoSEQ multiplex PCR. The sample comprises 30,000 to 45,000 clones, approximately 90% of which are singletons, and approximately 7.2% rests with the top ten. The data derive from a study of blood T cell repertoires in COVID-19. At the level of the study: Donors in the United States, Italy and Spain gave samples during acute or convalescent COVID-19. The analysed material was cDNA or gDNA that came from T cells, B-cell-depleted T cells, or PBMCs.

This chain links TRBV5-4 with TRBJ2-3; D might be TRBD2 (7 bases). Input material: peripheral blood. The sequence came from a human donor in a cohort sampled during active COVID-19. CDR3 region: CASSPWGGRSDTQYF. DNA of the CDR3: TGTGCCAGCAGCCCCTGGGGGGGGCGGTCGGATACGCAGTATTTT. Full variable domain (outside the CDR3, taken from reference TRBV5-4 and TRBJ2-3): ETGVTQSPTHLIKTRGQQVTLRCSSQSGHNTVSWYQQALGQGPQFIFQYYREEENGRGNFPPRFSGLQFPNYSSELNVNALELDDSALYLCASSPWGGRSDTQYFGPGTRLTVL.